The 29 T cell receptor beta chains below were found in one sample sequenced in a study of blood T cell repertoires in COVID-19. Generated by immunoSEQ multiplex PCR, the TCRdb table keeps only in-frame clones and is missing some. The sample lists over 200,000 clones, 88% occurring once. The sequenced sample was peripheral blood. These TCRs come from a woman aged 35 to 49 who had recovered from COVID-19.

The chain is built from TRBV19 and TRBJ2-1, with 9 bases fitting TRBD2. Per germline, CDR1 LNHDA and CDR2 SQIVND (reference sequence). CDR3 length: 15 residues. With 1 base clipped from V and 4 bases from J, the junction kept 2 bases outside the gene matches. CDR3 amino acids: CASSIGLAVYNEQFF. CDR3 coding DNA: TGTGCCAGTAGTATAGGACTAGCGGTATACAATGAGCAGTTCTTC.

This chain uses TRBV30 with TRBJ2-4; 7 bases line up with TRBD2. Germline V lookup: CDR1 GTSNPN, CDR2 SVGIG (reference sequence). V was clipped by 3 bases and J by 0 bases; unmatched bases: 5. The length of the CDR3 is 15 residues. CDR3 in DNA: TGTGCCTGGAGCGGGGGGTTCGTAGCCAAAAACATTCAGTACTTC. This translates into CAWSGGFVAKNIQYF.

The genes are TRBV9 and TRBJ2-7, with D possibly being TRBD1 (6 bases). Trimming removed 3 bases at V and 0 bases at J, with 13 bases between. The CDR3 sequence is 15 residues long. CDR1 and CDR2 from the germline V gene are SGDLS and YYNGEE. For the CDR3, the DNA is TGTGCCAGCAGCGCCCGGGACACCTCCTCCTACGAGCAGTACTTC. Translated, it gives CASSARDTSSYEQYF.

The chain is built from TRBV6-1 and TRBJ2-1; D unresolved. The CDR3 is 11 residues long. The V and J ends lost 0 bases and 15 bases respectively, with 9 bases between them. Germline V gives CDR1 MNHNS, CDR2 SASEGT. In DNA form, the CDR3 reads TGTGCCAGCAGTGAAGCTCGTAGTCCGTTCTTC. It yields the protein CASSEARSPFF.

The chain recombines TRBV7-8 with TRBJ2-2, with 7 bases aligning to TRBD1. With V trimmed by 2 bases and J by 3 bases, 9 bases remained unmatched. Germline loops: CDR1 SGHVS, CDR2 FQNEAQ. The CDR3 extends over 17 amino acids. The CDR3, as DNA: TGTGCCAGCAGCTTACCCCCGACAGGGCCGGACACCGGGGAGCTGTTTTTT. Translation: CASSLPPTGPDTGELFF.

This clone was seen once. The chain carries TRBV14 and TRBJ1-1, with 7 bases matching TRBD1. The V and J ends lost 4 bases and 11 bases, in that order; junction bases with no gene match: 10. The germline CDR1 and CDR2 sequences are SGHDN and FVKESK. The CDR3 is made up of 13 amino acids. CDR3 DNA sequence: TGTGCCAGCAGCCCCCACCCACAGGGGAGGGCTTTCTTT. As protein: CASSPHPQGRAFF. Drawing the rest from reference TRBV14 and TRBJ1-1, the complete variable domain is EAGVTQFPSHSVIEKGQTVTLRCDPISGHDNLYWYRRVMGKEIKFLLHFVKESKQDESGMPNNRFLAERTGGTYSTLKVQPAELEDSGVYFCASSPHPQGRAFFGQGTRLTVV.

The gene calls are TRBV7-8 and TRBJ2-1; 16 nucleotides line up with TRBD2. Germline V gives CDR1 SGHVS, CDR2 FQNEAQ. The CDR3 covers 16 residues. V gave up 5 bases and J gave up 9 bases; unmatched junction bases: 7. CDR3 sequence reads: CASSPPGLAGGGEQFF. In DNA form, the CDR3 reads TGTGCCAGCAGCCCGCCGGGACTAGCGGGAGGGGGTGAGCAGTTCTTC.

This rearrangement joins TRBV6-5 to TRBJ2-4; 9 bases are a match to TRBD2. The V gene end was trimmed by 5 bases and the J gene end by 7 bases; junction bases not matched to a gene: 6. Looked up from germline, CDR1 is MNHEY and CDR2 is SVGAGI. The CDR3 is 14 residues long. This CDR3 reads CASSPGGGGNIQYF. CDR3 DNA sequence: TGTGCCAGCAGTCCCGGCGGGGGGGGGAACATTCAGTACTTC.

This rearrangement joins TRBV6-5 to TRBJ1-2; maybe TRBD1 (5 bases). CDR3 length equals 14 residues. Germline V gives CDR1 MNHEY, CDR2 SVGAGI. The germline V and J ends were trimmed by 4 bases and 7 bases, with 16 bases remaining between them. The chain's CDR3 is CASSSTGRDGGYTF. The CDR3 nucleotides are TGTGCCAGCAGTTCCACGGGCAGGGATGGTGGCTACACCTTC.

The rearrangement links TRBV6-2 or TRBV6-3 to TRBJ2-1; the match to TRBD1 covers 8 bases. Looked up from germline, CDR1 is MNHEY and CDR2 is SVGEGT. The CDR3 consists of 16 residues. Germline trimming cut 6 bases from V and 5 bases from J; bases unmatched to any gene: 12. The CDR3 here is CASSPPPGQANNEQFF. The CDR3 DNA sequence: TGTGCCAGCAGCCCTCCGCCGGGACAGGCCAACAATGAGCAGTTCTTC.

V usage is TRBV5-4 and J usage is TRBJ2-3; 7 bases fit TRBD2. V lost 0 bases and J lost 4; bases outside the gene matches: 2. Germline CDR1 and CDR2: SGHNT and YYREEE (reference sequence). The CDR3 loop spans 14 amino acids. The CDR3 nucleotides read TGTGCCAGCAGCTTGGGCGGGAGCTCAGATACGCAGTATTTT. It specifies CASSLGGSSDTQYF.

This clone has a handful of counts. V and J are TRBV7-2 and TRBJ2-7, with TRBD2 matching 7 bases. The CDR3 runs 16 residues. The V gene end was trimmed by 4 bases and the J gene end by 6 bases; junction bases not matched to a gene: 15. Germline V lookup: CDR1 SGHTA, CDR2 FQGNSA. The CDR3 reads CASSSALVRGSLEQYF. The CDR3 DNA reads TGTGCCAGCAGCTCCGCCCTGGTCCGCGGGAGTCTCGAGCAGTACTTC.

The rearrangement uses TRBV7-9 and TRBJ2-3; 8 positions agree with TRBD2. The V and J ends lost 2 bases and 4 bases, in that order; junction bases with no gene match: 5. The CDR3 has 15 amino acids. In germline, CDR1 is SEHNR, CDR2 FQNEAQ (reference sequence). This CDR3 reads CASSLRAGGPDTQYF. CDR3 bases: TGTGCCAGCAGCTTAAGGGCGGGAGGACCAGATACGCAGTATTTT.

The V call is TRBV7-2, the J call TRBJ2-1; possibly TRBD2 for D (6 bases). The CDR3 runs 13 residues. The germline V gene encodes CDR1 SGHTA and CDR2 FQGNSA. Trimming took 0 bases from V and 9 from J, leaving 9 bases between them. CDR3 in amino acids: CASSLALRGEQFF. For the CDR3, the DNA is TGTGCCAGCAGCTTAGCGTTGCGGGGTGAGCAGTTCTTC.

This clone was detected a few times. The chain joins TRBV5-1 to TRBJ2-1; 8 nucleotides align to TRBD2. J lost 10 bases, V lost 4 bases, and 13 bases had no gene match. Germline V lookup: CDR1 SGHRS, CDR2 YFSETQ. The length of the CDR3 is 15 residues. CDR3 region: CASSLTSGPSGEQFF. The CDR3 DNA reads TGCGCCAGCAGCCTCACTAGCGGACCCTCCGGGGAGCAGTTCTTC. The full variable domain, completed using reference TRBV5-1 and TRBJ2-1, is KAGVTQTPRYLIKTRGQQVTLSCSPISGHRSVSWYQQTPGQGLQFLFEYFSETQRNKGNFPGRFSGRQFSNSRSEMNVSTLELGDSALYLCASSLTSGPSGEQFFGPGTRLTVL.

The chain is built from TRBV18 and TRBJ2-2, with 7 bases lining up with TRBD1. Germline trimming cut 3 bases from V and 1 base from J; bases unmatched to any gene: 2. This CDR3 has 15 amino acids. Germline-derived CDR1 and CDR2 are KGHSH and LQKENI. The CDR3 coding sequence is TGTGCCAGCTCACCGAGGACAGGGAACACCGGGGAGCTGTTTTTT. Translated: CASSPRTGNTGELFF.

The chain couples TRBV4-2 to TRBJ2-3; 8 positions match TRBD1. The germline V gene encodes CDR1 LGHNA and CDR2 YNFKEQ. V shed 5 bases, J shed 11 bases, and the junction held 9 bases outside the gene matches. The CDR3 consists of 13 residues. CDR3 bases: TGTGCCAGCAGCGCCCGGACAGGGACCATGCAGTATTTT. It is translated as CASSARTGTMQYF.

The J gene is TRBJ1-3, the V gene TRBV13; weak D call: TRBD1 (5 bases). CDR3 length: 16 residues. Trimming cost V 4 bases and J 0 bases, with 13 bases left between them. CDR1 is PRHDT and CDR2 is FYEKMQ in the germline V gene (reference sequence). The CDR3 here is CASSSATEASGNTIYF. The CDR3, as DNA: TGTGCCAGCAGCTCGGCGACAGAAGCCTCTGGAAACACCATATATTTT.

The J gene is TRBJ2-3, the V gene TRBV7-2; possible D gene TRBD1, 5 bases. Germline CDR1 SGHTA, CDR2 FQGNSA. The CDR3 covers 13 residues. V lost 1 base and J 5 bases, leaving 7 bases between the germline ends. CDR3 coding DNA: TGTGCCAGCAGCTTAGGCAGGGAAGATACGCAGTATTTT. Translated, it gives CASSLGREDTQYF.

The chain combines TRBV10-3 with TRBJ2-6; a weak D match, TRBD1 (6 bases). The CDR3 has 15 residues. V lost 0 bases and J 6 bases, leaving 9 bases between the germline ends. Germline loops: CDR1 ENHRY, CDR2 SYGVKD. The DNA for the CDR3 is TGTGCCATCAGTGAGTCGCTGGGACAGGCCAACGTCCTGACTTTC. Its protein product is CAISESLGQANVLTF.

The chain links TRBV6-5 to TRBJ1-2; D uncertain. Trimming took off 2 bases at V and 8 bases at J, with 9 bases between the two ends. CDR1 is MNHEY and CDR2 is SVGAGI in the germline V gene. The CDR3 loop spans 12 amino acids. CDR3 sequence: CASSYRGWGYTF. Written as DNA, the CDR3 is TGTGCCAGCAGTTACCGGGGTTGGGGCTACACCTTC.

The genes are TRBV6-5 and TRBJ1-1, with 8 bases that match TRBD1. Germline V gene sequence: CDR1 MNHEY, CDR2 SVGAGI. This CDR3 spans 13 amino acids. V gave up 6 bases and J gave up 6 bases; unmatched junction bases: 6. The CDR3 bases are TGTGCCAGCAGGCGACAGGGGAGCCCTGAAGCTTTCTTT. Amino acids: CASRRQGSPEAFF.

This chain joins TRBV27 and TRBJ2-7; tentative D call: TRBD2 (5 bases). This CDR3 comprises 15 residues. Germline CDR1 and CDR2: MNHEY and SMNVEV (reference sequence). Trimming removed 5 bases from V and 5 bases from J, with 19 bases in between. The CDR3 DNA reads as TGTGCCAGCAGTAACCCACGGCCGGGGTCGGACGAGCAGTACTTC. This sequence encodes CASSNPRPGSDEQYF.

The rearrangement links TRBV6-5 to TRBJ1-1; D possibly corresponds to TRBD1 (5 bases). Germline lookup yields CDR1 MNHEY and CDR2 SVGAGI. Trimming pared 6 bases from V and 5 bases from J, leaving 19 bases between. The CDR3 consists of 15 residues. The CDR3 bases are TGTGCCAGCAGCCCCCCGGGTGTTAAGGGGACTGAAGCTTTCTTT. This gives the protein CASSPPGVKGTEAFF.

The chain uses TRBV5-3 and TRBJ1-1, with D perhaps matching TRBD1 (5 bases). TRBV5-3 is marked as an open reading frame, function uncertain. The CDR3 runs to 15 residues. V dropped 6 bases and J dropped 3 bases, with 18 bases sitting between them. The CDR3: CARIAPGAGYTEAFF. As DNA, the CDR3 is TGTGCCAGAATCGCCCCCGGGGCGGGGTACACTGAAGCTTTCTTT.

V usage is TRBV19 and J usage is TRBJ2-7; TRBD1 agrees at 9 bases. The CDR3 consists of 15 residues. Germline V lookup: CDR1 LNHDA, CDR2 SQIVND (reference sequence). With 5 bases clipped from V and 2 bases from J, the junction kept 7 bases outside the gene matches. As DNA, the CDR3 is TGTGCCAGTAGTGCTGGACAGGGGCCACCCTACGAGCAGTACGTC. Translating gives CASSAGQGPPYEQYV.

The V and J genes are TRBV11-2 and TRBJ2-7, with TRBD2 identical over 8 bases. CDR1 is SGHAT, CDR2 FQNNGV, per germline. V was clipped by 7 bases and J by 5 bases; unmatched bases: 4. CDR3 length equals 12 residues. The CDR3 spells CASTRGGDEQYF. The CDR3 DNA reads as TGTGCCAGCACCCGGGGGGGCGACGAGCAGTACTTC.

The gene calls are TRBV7-6 and TRBJ2-5; D possibly corresponds to TRBD2 (7 bases). V was trimmed by 5 bases and J by 4 bases, leaving 20 bases between them. The CDR3 is 16 residues long. Germline assignment: CDR1 SGHVS and CDR2 FNYEAQ. The CDR3 bases are TGTGCCAGCAGCCCCTGGGGGGCGGGAGTGGGAGAGACCCAGTACTTC. This encodes CASSPWGAGVGETQYF. The variable domain in full, with the rest retrieved from reference TRBV7-6 and TRBJ2-5, is GAGVSQSPRYKVTKRGQDVALRCDPISGHVSLYWYRQALGQGPEFLTYFNYEAQQDKSGLPNDRFSAERPEGSISTLTIQRTEQRDSAMYRCASSPWGAGVGETQYFGPGTRLLVL.

V is TRBV9 and J is TRBJ1-3, with D possibly being TRBD1 (5 bases). Trimming stripped 6 bases from V and 7 bases from J, with 11 bases between. The germline V gene encodes CDR1 SGDLS and CDR2 YYNGEE. The CDR3 loop spans 12 amino acids. CDR3 DNA: TGTGCCAGCACCCGGGGGGGGAACACCATATATTTT. Its translation is CASTRGGNTIYF.